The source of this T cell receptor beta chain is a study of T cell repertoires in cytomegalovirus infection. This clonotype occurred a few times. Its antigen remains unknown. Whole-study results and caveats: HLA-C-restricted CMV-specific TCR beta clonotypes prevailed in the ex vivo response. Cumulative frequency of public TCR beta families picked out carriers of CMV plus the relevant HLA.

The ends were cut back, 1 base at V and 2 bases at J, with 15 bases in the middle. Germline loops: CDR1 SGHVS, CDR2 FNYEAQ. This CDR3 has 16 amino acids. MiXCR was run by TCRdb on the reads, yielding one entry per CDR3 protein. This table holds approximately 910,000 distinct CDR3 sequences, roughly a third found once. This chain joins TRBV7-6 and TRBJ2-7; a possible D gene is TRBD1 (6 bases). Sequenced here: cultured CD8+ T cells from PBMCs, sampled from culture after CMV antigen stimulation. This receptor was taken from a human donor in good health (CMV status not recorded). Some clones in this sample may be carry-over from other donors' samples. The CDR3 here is CASSLELTGPPYEQYF. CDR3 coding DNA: TGTGCCAGCAGCTTAGAACTAACAGGGCCCCCCTACGAGCAGTACTTC.